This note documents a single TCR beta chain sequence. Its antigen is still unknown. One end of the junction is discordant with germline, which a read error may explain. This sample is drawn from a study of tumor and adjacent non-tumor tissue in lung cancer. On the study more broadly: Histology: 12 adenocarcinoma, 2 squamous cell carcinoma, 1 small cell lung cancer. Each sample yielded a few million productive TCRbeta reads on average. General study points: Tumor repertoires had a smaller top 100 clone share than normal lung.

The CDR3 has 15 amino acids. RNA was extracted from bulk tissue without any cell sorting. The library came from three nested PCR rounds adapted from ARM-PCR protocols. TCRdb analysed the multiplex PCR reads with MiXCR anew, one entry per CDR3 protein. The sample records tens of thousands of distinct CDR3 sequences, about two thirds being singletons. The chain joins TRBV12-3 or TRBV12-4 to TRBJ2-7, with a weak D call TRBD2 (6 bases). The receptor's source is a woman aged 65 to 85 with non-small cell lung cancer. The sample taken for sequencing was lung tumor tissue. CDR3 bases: TGTGCCAGCAGTTTATCTGCGGGGAGCTCCTACGAGGAGTACTTC. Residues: CASSLSAGSSYEEYF.